Sequencing of this T cell receptor (beta chain) was carried out in a study of T cell repertoires in cytomegalovirus infection. Whole-study context: Indicated by public TCR beta signatures were CMV infection and matching HLA type.

The CDR3 totals 12 residues. Trimming took 5 bases from V and 6 from J, leaving 8 bases between them. This clonotype was counted at least ten times. No antigen is known for it. TCRdb ran MiXCR on the reads and lists one entry per CDR3 protein. Of 250,000 to 300,000 distinct CDR3 sequences detected, under 25% appear once; the ten largest clones hold approximately 19%. The chain couples TRBV12-3 or TRBV12-4 to TRBJ1-5, with unresolved D. This receptor was taken from a human donor in good health (CMV status not recorded). Some clones in this sample may be carry-over from other donors' samples. Sequences were derived from cultured PBMCs, sampled from culture after CMV antigen stimulation. The CDR3: CASSPDGQPQHF. CDR3 DNA: TGTGCCAGCAGTCCTGACGGTCAGCCCCAGCATTTT.